The 3 T cell receptor beta chains below all came from one sample that was sequenced in a study of cytomegalovirus exposure and HLA in healthy donors. PCR amplification relied on 60 Vbeta primers (plus 13 Jbeta primers). Sequenced by immunoSEQ multiplex PCR; TCRdb stores in-frame clones only, minus some. The sample lists around 120,000 clones; around three quarters were seen once. The sequencing input was PBMCs. These receptors all stem from a woman aged 45-59 years in good health and CMV-seronegative.

The chain recombines TRBV7-9 with TRBJ2-1, with 9 bases fitting TRBD2. This CDR3 spans 15 amino acids. CDR1 SEHNR and CDR2 FQNEAQ come from the germline V gene (reference sequence). V shed 5 bases, J shed 6 bases, and the junction held 8 bases outside the gene matches. The CDR3 loop reads CASSDPDSGSNEQFF. For the CDR3, the DNA is TGTGCCAGCAGCGACCCGGATAGCGGGAGCAATGAGCAGTTCTTC.

V gene TRBV9 combines with J gene TRBJ2-7; possibly TRBD2 for D (6 bases). Trimming cost V 4 bases and J 7 bases, with 24 bases left between them. Germline loops: CDR1 SGDLS, CDR2 YYNGEE. The CDR3 loop spans 16 amino acids. CDR3 residues: CASSLGFFSGVREQYF. The CDR3 nucleotides read TGTGCCAGCAGCCTAGGGTTCTTTTCGGGAGTTCGGGAGCAGTACTTC.

V and J are TRBV4-1 and TRBJ1-4, with D maybe TRBD1 (6 bases). The length of the CDR3 is 13 residues. The germline V and J ends were trimmed by 2 bases and 10 bases, with 11 bases remaining between them. Germline loops: CDR1 MGHRA, CDR2 YSYEKL. CDR3 region: CASSQTGLGKLFF. CDR3 nucleotides: TGCGCCAGCAGCCAAACAGGGTTGGGAAAACTGTTTTTT.